This record concerns one T cell receptor (beta chain) sequence. Its antigen remains unidentified. Base-call qualities are not available, and no considerably larger clone is one nucleotide away. The sample belongs to a study of pediatric ulcerative colitis (dated by TCRdb to 2018 to 2020). Concerning the study at large: Some 10 newly diagnosed, treatment-naive pediatric ulcerative colitis patients and a handful of non-IBD control children each provided paired blood and rectal samples.

Broad study findings and their caveats: Blood-derived T cells may have been included in rectal pinch biopsies, especially in patients with overt colitis. Only a few individuals were included in the healthy control group, which was small. Two rectal CDR3 clonotypes were found in every ulcerative colitis patient but in no control. Significantly higher autologous blood-rectal clonal overlap was found in ulcerative colitis patients than in controls, which suggested increased T cell trafficking to inflamed tissue. Two patients' blood samples yielded substantially fewer templates for technical reasons and were excluded from blood-rectal overlap analysis. Features of the rectal repertoire distinguished controls, mild-moderate colitis patients and acute severe colitis patients, and in acute severe colitis, rectal diversity was reduced because of clonal expansions. Because the repertoires came from total lymphocyte DNA, rare subsets such as regulatory T cells may have patterns that are not reflected.

One to two pinch biopsies were taken from the rectum for research during colonoscopy. In controls, colonoscopy was performed for suspected IBD, macroscopically and histologically normal endoscopy was observed, and no IBD diagnosis was made within the following year. Before DNA was isolated, the rectal biopsies underwent proteinase K digestion. The Wizard kit (Promega) was used to extract genomic DNA from the blood and intestinal samples. The CDR3 contains 13 residues, cysteine and phenylalanine counted. The sequence is cut down to CDR3 DNA, 39 bases in frame from base 1. CDR1 LNHDA and CDR2 SQIVND are derived from the germline V gene (reference sequence). After removal of 10 bases from V and 7 bases from J, the junction retains 7 bases not matched to a gene. Through the immunoSEQ TRB Survey service, multiplex V and J primers were used to amplify rearranged CDR3 beta regions from genomic DNA. To keep sequencing depth the same across samples, survey-level depth of up to 500,000 reads per sample was applied. The libraries were purified, combined into pools and sequenced with Illumina technology. On the study's bioinformatics: immunoSEQ online tools were used for productive clonality, sample overlap, pairwise scatters, CDR3 beta length, V/D/J gene usage and productiveness. Calculated diversity was defined as the number of unique rearrangements divided by total templates, multiplied by 100, and Shannon and Simpson indices were computed as well. Principal component analysis was performed on Z-score normalized data with the R prcomp function and the ggbiplot package. Blood-rectal clonal overlap within each subject was quantified with Morisita's index. The clones in this table, taken by TCRdb from immuneACCESS, are in-frame only. Not every clone is retained; where verified, under half of the shortfall comes from an unresolved V gene, and the cause of the rest is unknown. That table supplies the V and J calls and clone size; D and trimming were determined from the DNA. Counted in this sample were over 10,000 clones; 70% to 80% of them appeared once. The ten largest make up 4% to 5.5% of the sample.

The sequence came from a boy aged 5 to 17 who was a control in a study of pediatric ulcerative colitis. The chain uses TRBV19 and TRBJ2-2; TRBD2 matches 9 bases in the middle. Input material: gut tissue. In nucleotides, the sequence is TGTGCCACTAAGCGGGGGGCCGGCGGGGAGCTGTTTTTT. Its protein is CATKRGAGGELFF.